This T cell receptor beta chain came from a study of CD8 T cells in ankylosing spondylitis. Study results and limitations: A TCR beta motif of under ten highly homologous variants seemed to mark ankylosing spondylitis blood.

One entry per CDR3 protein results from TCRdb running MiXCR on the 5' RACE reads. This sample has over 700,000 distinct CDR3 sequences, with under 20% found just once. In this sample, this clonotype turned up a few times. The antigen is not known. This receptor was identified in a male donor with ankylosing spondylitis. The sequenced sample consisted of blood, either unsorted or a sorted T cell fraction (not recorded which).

DNA of the CDR3: TGTGCCAGCAGCCAAGGCGGGAGGGCGAGGGATACGCAGTATTTT. Translation: CASSQGGRARDTQYF. The rearrangement links TRBV3-1 to TRBJ2-3, with 9 bases fitting TRBD2. The CDR3 runs to 15 residues. The V segment lost 1 base and the J segment 6 bases; nucleotides outside the gene matches: 5. Germline CDR1 is LGHDT and CDR2 is YNNKEL (reference sequence).